This TCR beta chain was sequenced for a study of cytomegalovirus exposure and HLA in healthy donors. The CDR3 loop spans 14 amino acids. From germline, CDR1 is MGHRA and CDR2 YSYEKL. V lost 1 base to trimming and J lost 5 bases, with 10 bases between them. The data were produced by immunoSEQ multiplex PCR, yet TCRdb's version contains in-frame clones alone and is incomplete. In the table there are about 83,000 clones, 95% to 97% of which are singletons. This clonotype originated in a woman aged 18 to 35 in good health and CMV-seronegative. Sequencing was performed on PBMCs. The chain combines TRBV4-1 with TRBJ2-3; D is ambiguous. CDR3 sequence reads: CASSQVGPGDTQYF. CDR3 nucleotides: TGCGCCAGCAGCCAAGTGGGTCCGGGAGATACGCAGTATTTT.